This entry lists 5 T cell receptor beta chains sequenced from one sample in a study of T cells in Graves' hyperthyroidism and ophthalmopathy. Amplification targeted TCR beta CDR3 regions from RNA transcripts. A first-round RT-PCR of the TCR CDR3 used the HTBI primer set. TCRdb reprocessed the multiplex PCR reads with MiXCR, giving one entry per CDR3 protein. The sample includes about 290,000 distinct CDR3 sequences, approximately 18% of them seen just once. The sample taken for sequencing was blood. All receptors derive from a man between 45 and 60 years old with Graves' ophthalmopathy.

This clonotype was recorded a few times. V and J are TRBV27 and TRBJ2-1; 14 positions agree with TRBD2. Trimming removed 5 bases from V and 7 bases from J; junction bases left unmatched: 7. The CDR3 consists of 16 residues. Germline-derived CDR1 and CDR2 are MNHEY and SMNVEV (reference sequence). The DNA for the CDR3 is TGTGCCAGCAGTATCCTGACTAGCGGGAGGGTAAATGAGCAGTTCTTC. It codes for CASSILTSGRVNEQFF.

This clonotype was seen at least ten times. DNA of the CDR3: TGTGCCAGCAGGCTTCTAGCGGACCACACAGATACGCAGTATTTT. Protein product: CASRLLADHTDTQYF. The chain combines TRBV12-3 or TRBV12-4 with TRBJ2-3; the match to TRBD2 covers 7 bases. The CDR3 loop spans 15 amino acids. Trimming took 6 bases from V and 2 from J; bases not matched to a gene: 8.

The CDR3 region has the DNA TGCAGCGTTGTTCGGCCTTCCTCTGGAAACACCATATATTTT. Translation: CSVVRPSSGNTIYF. The V call is TRBV29-1, the J call TRBJ1-3; D unresolved. This CDR3 is built from 14 residues. Trimming stripped 4 bases from V and 0 bases from J, with 10 bases between. CDR1 and CDR2 from the germline V gene are SQVTM and ANQGSEA.

This chain links TRBV15 with TRBJ2-1, with 10 positions matching TRBD1. In germline, CDR1 is LNHNV, CDR2 YYDKDF (reference sequence). The J segment lost 7 bases and the V segment lost 5 bases, leaving 8 bases of the junction unmatched. This CDR3 has 15 residues. This CDR3 reads CATSQGQGNRNEQFF. The CDR3 DNA follows: TGTGCCACCAGCCAGGGACAGGGGAATCGAAATGAGCAGTTCTTC.

This clonotype showed up many times. The V call is TRBV20-1, the J call TRBJ1-1, with D hard to call. CDR1 and CDR2 (germline): DFQATT, SNEGSKA (reference sequence). V was pared by 2 bases and J by 10 bases, with 14 bases between. The CDR3 covers 12 residues. The CDR3: CSARPPGPGAFF. The CDR3 DNA reads as TGCAGTGCTAGACCCCCAGGACCGGGAGCTTTCTTT.